The clone carrying this TCR beta chain was observed a single time. This specimen comes from a study of blood T cell repertoires in COVID-19. Study-wide background: Spain, Italy and the United States supplied samples that represented acute and convalescent COVID-19. Nucleic acid was either cDNA or gDNA, and it came from T cells, B-cell-depleted T cells, or PBMCs.

In the authors' methods: Reference gene primers were amplified, and this amplification served to estimate nucleated cell counts. Only in-frame clones appear in the TCRdb table, and some are missing; sequencing was by immunoSEQ multiplex PCR. That table is the source of V, J and clone size, and D and trimming were worked out from the DNA. Among roughly 280,000 clones listed, 70% to 90% were seen once. The sequencing input was peripheral blood. The receptor was derived from a man in his late teens or twenties with active or convalescent COVID-19.

CDR3 loop: CASSINVGPLRRTEAFF. The DNA of the CDR3 is TGTGCCAGTAGTATAAATGTGGGCCCTCTCCGACGGACTGAAGCTTTCTTT. This chain connects TRBV19 to TRBJ1-1; D gene ambiguous. CDR1 and CDR2 from the germline V gene are LNHDA and SQIVND (reference sequence). The CDR3 runs to 17 residues. Between the trimmed V and J ends, which lost 2 bases and 5 bases, there was a span of 21 bases.